Below are 25 T cell receptor beta chains sequenced from a single sample in a study of OX40 agonist ivuxolimab in advanced cancers. The method behind the library was the immunoSEQ multiplex PCR assay. This is the immuneACCESS table as TCRdb keeps it, with only in-frame sequences that have V and J called. A part of the clones is gone; compared with another copy, unresolved V genes explain less than half, and the rest is unexplained. The sample data list about 24,000 clones, and approximately 90% of these were observed just once. The top ten hold about 50% of the sample. Here the sequenced sample was CD4+ or CD8+ T cells sorted from blood, taken in a trial of the OX40 agonist ivuxolimab. These receptors all come from an adult with an advanced solid tumor such as melanoma, head and neck, liver or kidney cancer.

This chain connects TRBV5-6 to TRBJ2-5; D is ambiguous. Trimming left V 3 bases short and J 1 base short, with 4 bases between. The germline CDR1 and CDR2 sequences are SGHDT and YYEEEE. The CDR3 extends over 12 amino acids. CDR3: CASSWTQETQYF. The CDR3 region has the DNA TGTGCCAGCAGCTGGACCCAAGAGACCCAGTACTTC.

The chain employs TRBV4-2 and TRBJ1-4, with D perhaps TRBD1 (5 bases). V lost 0 bases, J lost 0 bases, and 17 bases lay in between. The CDR3 length is 19 residues. Germline V gene sequence: CDR1 LGHNA, CDR2 YNFKEQ. This CDR3 is CASSQDRVTGGPTNEKLFF. CDR3 nucleotide sequence: TGTGCCAGCAGCCAAGATCGGGTCACTGGGGGACCAACTAATGAAAAACTGTTTTTT.

CDR3 sequence: CASSQDATQGVLSGELFF. CDR3 bases: TGCGCCAGCAGCCAAGATGCTACCCAGGGGGTTTTGTCCGGGGAGCTGTTTTTT. The chain has TRBV4-3 and TRBJ2-2; 7 bases align to TRBD1. The CDR3 runs 18 residues. Trimming took 0 bases from V and 6 from J; bases not matched to a gene: 13. The germline gives CDR1 LGHNA, CDR2 YSLEER.

V is TRBV18 and J is TRBJ2-5; the match to TRBD2 covers 14 bases. Trimming took 0 bases from V and 5 from J; bases not matched to a gene: 8. CDR1 and CDR2 from the germline V gene are KGHSH and LQKENI. The CDR3 has 18 amino acids. As DNA, the CDR3 is TGTGCCAGCTCACCACCGTTACCGGGACTAGCGGGGGCCGAGACCCAGTACTTC. Translating gives CASSPPLPGLAGAETQYF. The variable domain in full, with the rest retrieved from reference TRBV18 and TRBJ2-5, is NAGVMQNPRHLVRRRGQEARLRCSPMKGHSHVYWYRQLPEEGLKFMVYLQKENIIDESGMPKERFSAEFPKEGPSILRIQQVVRGDSAAYFCASSPPLPGLAGAETQYFGPGTRLLVL.

This chain joins TRBV4-1 and TRBJ2-2; no clear D. CDR1 and CDR2 from the germline V gene are MGHRA and YSYEKL. The V and J ends lost 4 bases and 8 bases respectively, with 14 bases between them. The CDR3 is 14 residues long. The CDR3 spells CASSLEGASGELFF. The CDR3 DNA follows: TGCGCCAGCAGCCTGGAAGGAGCTTCTGGGGAGCTGTTTTTT.

This clone was counted once. The gene calls are TRBV29-1 and TRBJ2-3; 9 positions agree with TRBD2. CDR1 and CDR2 from the germline V gene are SQVTM and ANQGSEA. This CDR3 is 15 amino acids long. The junction had 5 bases not matched to a gene; V was cut back by 4 bases and J by 0 bases. This chain's CDR3 is CSVVWRGGSTDTQYF. As DNA, the CDR3 is TGCAGCGTTGTATGGCGGGGGGGCAGCACAGATACGCAGTATTTT.

This chain links TRBV29-1 with TRBJ1-1; the D gene is possibly TRBD1 (5 bases). V was clipped by 7 bases and J by 11 bases, with 17 bases between them. The germline CDR1 and CDR2 sequences are SQVTM and ANQGSEA. The CDR3 length is 11 residues. CDR3 nucleotides: TGCAGCGGCCATGGGGGGGGGAATGCTTTCTTT. Protein sequence: CSGHGGGNAFF.

On this clone: Other DNA sequences of this sample code for an identical CDR3. The chain employs TRBV6-1 and TRBJ2-7; D is possibly TRBD2 (5 bases). V was pared by 1 base and J by 3 bases, with 13 bases between. The CDR3 runs 15 residues. Germline loops: CDR1 MNHNS, CDR2 SASEGT. The CDR3 is CASSEEGGWGYEQYF. CDR3 sequence (DNA): TGTGCCAGCAGTGAAGAAGGAGGCTGGGGCTACGAGCAGTACTTC.

The J gene is TRBJ1-4, the V gene TRBV5-1; the D gene is possibly TRBD1 (5 bases). V shed 4 bases and J shed 6 bases, with 16 bases lying between them. Germline values: CDR1 SGHRS, CDR2 YFSETQ. This CDR3 region has 15 residues. DNA for the CDR3: TGCGCCAGCAGCCCGGGGGGGACGAGGGATGAAAAACTGTTTTTT. It encodes CASSPGGTRDEKLFF.

By proportion, this clone is large. Relative to the germline gene, one junction end is altered; a read error may explain this. The V call is TRBV7-7, the J call TRBJ1-5, with 10 bases fitting TRBD1. The CDR3 covers 19 residues. Germline lookup yields CDR1 SSHAT and CDR2 FNYEAQ (reference sequence). CDR3 in amino acids: CASSFPGQGTLNNNQPQHF. The CDR3 nucleotides read TGTGCTAGCAGCTTTCCGGGACAGGGGACCCTCAACAATAATCAGCCCCAGCATTTT.

This chain uses TRBV4-1 with TRBJ2-5; unclear D gene. Per the germline V gene, CDR1 is MGHRA and CDR2 is YSYEKL. Trimming cost V 2 bases and J 5 bases, with 15 bases left between them. This CDR3 comprises 15 residues. The CDR3 nucleotides are TGCGCCAGCAGCCAATTGATCGACTCTGCGGAGACCCAGTACTTC. Translated, it gives CASSQLIDSAETQYF.

This clone was seen a few times. This rearrangement joins TRBV7-2 to TRBJ2-5; no definite D call. The CDR3 has 17 amino acids. Trimming pared 0 bases from V and 1 base from J, leaving 15 bases between. Per germline, CDR1 SGHTA and CDR2 FQGNSA. CDR3 in amino acids: CASSLAYPGTGQETQYF. DNA of the CDR3: TGTGCCAGCAGCTTAGCGTATCCAGGTACCGGCCAAGAGACCCAGTACTTC.

The chain combines TRBV29-1 with TRBJ2-7; D gene ambiguous. The ends were cut back, 4 bases at V and 2 bases at J, with 15 bases in the middle. Germline V gives CDR1 SQVTM, CDR2 ANQGSEA. The CDR3 contains 14 residues. CDR3 sequence: CSVVYSDGTYEQYF. In DNA form, the CDR3 reads TGCAGCGTTGTTTACTCCGACGGAACCTACGAGCAGTACTTC.

J is TRBJ2-3 and V is TRBV29-1; 9 bases match TRBD2. The CDR3 has 13 residues. From germline, CDR1 is SQVTM and CDR2 ANQGSEA. V lost 5 bases to trimming and J lost 4 bases; unmatched junction nucleotides: 4. CDR3 coding DNA: TGCAGCGTTATTAGCGGGAGTTCAGATACGCAGTATTTT. It specifies CSVISGSSDTQYF.

This chain connects TRBV29-1 to TRBJ2-7; 10 bases fit TRBD1. CDR1 SQVTM and CDR2 ANQGSEA come from the germline V gene. The CDR3 runs 12 residues. V shed 4 bases and J 6 bases; nucleotides not matched to a gene: 3. The CDR3 DNA reads TGCAGCGTTGCGACAGGGGGCCCCGAGCAGTACTTC. Protein sequence: CSVATGGPEQYF.

This clone showed up just a few times. The gene calls are TRBV29-1 and TRBJ2-7; a possible D gene is TRBD2 (5 bases). Germline lookup yields CDR1 SQVTM and CDR2 ANQGSEA. This CDR3 region has 11 residues. V lost 5 bases and J lost 3, with 8 bases in between. CDR3 amino acids: CSVLRGYEQYF. In DNA, the CDR3 is TGCAGCGTTCTCCGGGGCTACGAGCAGTACTTC.

CDR3 loop: CASSQESLNTEAFF. The CDR3 DNA sequence: TGCGCCAGCAGCCAAGAATCGCTGAACACTGAAGCTTTCTTT. V is TRBV4-3 and J is TRBJ1-1; D is unresolved. The CDR3 has 14 amino acids. Looked up from germline, CDR1 is LGHNA and CDR2 is YSLEER. Trimming took off 0 bases at V and 0 bases at J, with 5 bases between the two ends.

The J gene is TRBJ1-1, the V gene TRBV11-1; D is unclear. This CDR3 region has 15 residues. Germline V gene data show CDR1 as SGHAT and CDR2 as FQDESV (reference sequence). Deletions cut 4 bases from V and 2 bases from J, with 14 bases between. In nucleotides, the CDR3 is TGTGCCAGCAGCTCGGAATTTGCCCGCAACACTGAAGCTTTCTTT. Its protein is CASSSEFARNTEAFF.

The J gene is TRBJ2-1, the V gene TRBV2, with TRBD2 matching 11 bases. The V segment lost 9 bases and the J segment 5 bases; nucleotides outside the gene matches: 12. Germline CDR1 is SNHLY and CDR2 is FYNNEI. CDR3 length: 16 amino acids. CDR3 loop: CASRPALAGGDNEQFF. The CDR3 nucleotides read TGTGCCAGTCGCCCAGCTCTAGCGGGAGGTGACAATGAGCAGTTCTTC.

The chain couples TRBV5-6 to TRBJ1-4, with 7 positions matching TRBD1. The germline CDR1 and CDR2 sequences are SGHDT and YYEEEE. The CDR3 length is 16 residues. After removal of 1 base from V and 2 bases from J, the junction contained 5 bases not matched to a gene. This CDR3 is CASSLNRGVTNEKLFF. CDR3 nucleotides: TGTGCCAGCAGCTTGAACAGGGGCGTTACTAATGAAAAACTGTTTTTT.

The chain combines TRBV19 with TRBJ2-2; 8 bases are a match to TRBD1. The CDR3 has 15 residues. Germline-derived CDR1 and CDR2 are LNHDA and SQIVND (reference sequence). The junction had 7 bases not matched to a gene; V was cut back by 5 bases and J by 5 bases. The CDR3 coding sequence is TGTGCCAGTAGTCAAGGACAGGGTTTTACCGGGGAGCTGTTTTTT. Encoded protein: CASSQGQGFTGELFF.

V is TRBV7-9 and J is TRBJ2-7, with D possibly matching TRBD2 (7 bases). Germline CDR1 is SEHNR and CDR2 is FQNEAQ (reference sequence). CDR3 length: 16 amino acids. V gave up 1 base and J gave up 1 base, with 14 bases separating them. The CDR3 DNA is TGTGCCAGCAGCTTAGACGGGGGGCCGCCTTCCTACGAGCAGTACTTC. It translates to CASSLDGGPPSYEQYF. The whole variable domain, filled in from reference TRBV7-9 and TRBJ2-7, reads DTGVSQNPRHKITKRGQNVTFRCDPISEHNRLYWYRQTLGQGPEFLTYFQNEAQLEKSRLLSDRFSAERPKGSFSTLEIQRTEQGDSAMYLCASSLDGGPPSYEQYFGPGTRLTVT.

The chain links TRBV7-2 to TRBJ2-5; a weak D match, TRBD1 (7 bases). The V end was cut by 10 bases, the J end by 1 base, with 16 bases between. CDR3 length: 14 residues. Germline values: CDR1 SGHTA, CDR2 FQGNSA. This chain's CDR3 is CATSGGRGQETQYF. The CDR3 DNA is TGTGCCACCTCAGGGGGGCGGGGCCAAGAGACCCAGTACTTC.

The V gene is TRBV5-1, the J gene TRBJ1-1; a possible D gene is TRBD1 (6 bases). V gave up 0 bases and J gave up 8 bases, with 8 bases separating them. Germline lookup yields CDR1 SGHRS and CDR2 YFSETQ. The CDR3 extends over 12 amino acids. CDR3 in amino acids: CASSLEGGEAFF. CDR3 in DNA: TGCGCCAGCAGCTTGGAGGGGGGAGAAGCTTTCTTT.

This clone was seen just once. Written as DNA, the CDR3 is TGCGCCAGCAGCTTGAAAGACTCCTACAATGAGCAGTTCTTC. This gives the protein CASSLKDSYNEQFF. The V call is TRBV5-1, the J call TRBJ2-1; D not resolved. Trimming removed 1 base from V and 0 bases from J, with 5 bases in between. Germline loops: CDR1 SGHRS, CDR2 YFSETQ. CDR3 size: 14 residues.